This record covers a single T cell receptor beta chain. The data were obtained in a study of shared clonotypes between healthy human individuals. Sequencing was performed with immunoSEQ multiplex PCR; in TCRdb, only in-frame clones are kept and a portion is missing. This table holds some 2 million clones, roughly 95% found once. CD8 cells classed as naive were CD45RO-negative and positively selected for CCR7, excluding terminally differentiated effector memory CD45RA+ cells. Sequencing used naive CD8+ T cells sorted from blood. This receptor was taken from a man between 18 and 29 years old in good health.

The CDR3 sequence is CASSLEGTEKLFF. CDR3 nucleotide sequence: TGTGCCAGCAGCTTAGAGGGGACCGAAAAACTGTTTTTT. J is TRBJ1-4 and V is TRBV7-8; perhaps TRBD1 as D (5 bases). Trimming pared 1 base from V and 8 bases from J, leaving 8 bases between. This CDR3 is built from 13 residues. CDR1 and CDR2 from the germline V gene are SGHVS and FQNEAQ.